This TCR beta chain was documented in a study of identical twins. Overall study results and limits: Abundant beta clonotypes from cord blood bore fewer insertions; memory repertoires lacked this pattern.

A note on this clonotype: Its cognate antigen is unknown.

The CDR3 is 13 amino acids. Germline-derived CDR1 and CDR2 are LNHDA and SQIVND (reference sequence). V lost 3 bases and J lost 9; bases outside the gene matches: 0. TCRdb independently ran MiXCR on the 5' RACE reads; one entry per CDR3 protein. The sample contains approximately 470,000 distinct CDR3 sequences, over 12% of which appear only once. The donors were all healthy and Caucasian. A further study also used this sample, focusing on yellow fever vaccine responses in identical twins.

Sequenced input: CD4+ T cells sorted from blood. This clonotype was obtained from a woman aged 18-29 years in good health. V and J are TRBV19 and TRBJ1-6; 9 nucleotides agree with TRBD1. The CDR3 DNA is TGTGCCAGTAGTATGGACAGGGGTTCACCCCTCCACTTT. It yields the protein CASSMDRGSPLHF.